This T cell receptor beta chain was sequenced in a study of early T cells in non-severe SARS-CoV-2 infection. Study-wide background: The study sequenced bulk RNA from unsorted whole blood, with chains unpaired.

The germline V gene encodes CDR1 SGHTA and CDR2 FQGNSA. Trimming took off 5 bases at V and 0 bases at J, with 14 bases between the two ends. CDR3 size: 15 residues. In this sample, this clonotype turned up a few times. What it binds is unknown. Study-level findings and limits: Matching against VDJdb likely underestimated virus-specific expansions, favoring anti-spike CD8.

The TCR library protocol was used to attach unique molecular identifiers. These identifiers were attached to individual cDNA molecules. TCRdb reprocessed the 5' RACE reads with MiXCR, giving one entry per CDR3 protein. The sample lists roughly 57,000 distinct CDR3 sequences, less than 15% occurring once. This TCR was recovered from an adult who was a healthcare worker with PCR-confirmed SARS-CoV-2 infection or an uninfected control (not recorded which). The chain employs TRBV7-2 and TRBJ2-7; D not certain. The sequencing used whole blood, collected at baseline. The CDR3 is CASSADGISSYEQYF. The DNA for the CDR3 is TGTGCCAGCAGCGCAGACGGAATCAGCTCCTACGAGCAGTACTTC.